This TCR beta chain was sequenced in a study of sequential checkpoint blockade in melanoma. Treatment noted: randomized to nivolumab then ipilimumab (arm A) or the reverse (arm B). DNA-damaging chemotherapy had not been given to any patient beforehand. The CDR3 runs to 16 residues. V lost 5 bases to trimming and J lost 0 bases, with 17 bases between them. The germline CDR1 and CDR2 sequences are MNHEY and SMNVEV (reference sequence). The repertoire was sequenced with immunoSEQ multiplex PCR; TCRdb's copy has only in-frame clones and lacks some. Among roughly 29,000 clones listed, 83% were seen once. V and J are TRBV27 and TRBJ2-7; D is perhaps TRBD1 (6 bases). The sequence was collected from a human donor with melanoma. Sequencing was performed on CD8+ T cells sorted from blood (inferred from file names), taken from a patient given nivolumab and ipilimumab in sequence. Here the CDR3 reads CASSPPGRGSSYEQYF. The DNA for the CDR3 is TGTGCCAGCAGTCCCCCCGGCAGGGGCAGCTCCTACGAGCAGTACTTC.